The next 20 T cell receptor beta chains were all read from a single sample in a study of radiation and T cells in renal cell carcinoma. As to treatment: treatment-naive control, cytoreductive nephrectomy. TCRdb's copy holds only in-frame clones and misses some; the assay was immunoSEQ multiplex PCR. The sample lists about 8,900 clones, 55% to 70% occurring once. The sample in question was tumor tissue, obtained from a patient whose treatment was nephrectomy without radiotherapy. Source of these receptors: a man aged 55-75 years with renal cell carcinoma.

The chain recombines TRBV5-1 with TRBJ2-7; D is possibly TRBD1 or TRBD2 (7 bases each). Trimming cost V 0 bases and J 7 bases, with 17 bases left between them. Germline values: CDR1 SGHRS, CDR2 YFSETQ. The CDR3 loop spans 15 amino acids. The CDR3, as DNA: TGCGCCAGCAGCTTGGGACAGGGCATCGGGGGGGAGCAGTACTTC. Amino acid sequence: CASSLGQGIGGEQYF. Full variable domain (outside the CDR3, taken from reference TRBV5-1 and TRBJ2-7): KAGVTQTPRYLIKTRGQQVTLSCSPISGHRSVSWYQQTPGQGLQFLFEYFSETQRNKGNFPGRFSGRQFSNSRSEMNVSTLELGDSALYLCASSLGQGIGGEQYFGPGTRLTVT.

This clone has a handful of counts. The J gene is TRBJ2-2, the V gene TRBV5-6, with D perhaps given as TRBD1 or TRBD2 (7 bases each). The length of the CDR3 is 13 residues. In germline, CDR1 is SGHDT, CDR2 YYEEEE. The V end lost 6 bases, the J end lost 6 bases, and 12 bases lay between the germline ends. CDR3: CASTPGGAGELFF. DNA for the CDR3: TGTGCCAGCACCCCAGGGGGGGCCGGGGAGCTGTTTTTT.

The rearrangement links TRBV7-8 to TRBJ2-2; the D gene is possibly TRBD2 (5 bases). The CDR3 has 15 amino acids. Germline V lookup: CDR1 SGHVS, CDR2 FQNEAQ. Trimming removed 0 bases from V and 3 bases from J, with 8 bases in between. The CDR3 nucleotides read TGTGCCAGCAGCTTAGCCCGGACTGACACCGGGGAGCTGTTTTTT. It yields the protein CASSLARTDTGELFF.

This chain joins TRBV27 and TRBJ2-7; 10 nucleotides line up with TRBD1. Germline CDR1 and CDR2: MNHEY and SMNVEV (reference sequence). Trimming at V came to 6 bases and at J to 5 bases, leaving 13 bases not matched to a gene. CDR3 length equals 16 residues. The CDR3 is CASSPSGTGDFHEQYF. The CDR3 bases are TGTGCCAGCAGCCCATCCGGGACAGGGGATTTCCACGAGCAGTACTTC.

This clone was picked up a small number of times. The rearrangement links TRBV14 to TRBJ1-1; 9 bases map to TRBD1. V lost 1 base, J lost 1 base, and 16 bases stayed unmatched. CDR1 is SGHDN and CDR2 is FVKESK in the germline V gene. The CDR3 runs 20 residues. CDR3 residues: CASSQAIWDREGRTNTEAFF. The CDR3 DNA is TGTGCCAGCAGCCAAGCTATCTGGGACAGGGAAGGAAGGACGAACACTGAAGCTTTCTTT.

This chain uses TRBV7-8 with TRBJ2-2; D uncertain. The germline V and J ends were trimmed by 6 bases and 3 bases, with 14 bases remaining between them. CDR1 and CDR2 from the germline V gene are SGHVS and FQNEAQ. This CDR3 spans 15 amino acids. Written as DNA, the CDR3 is TGTGCCAGCAGACGGGTTAGCCTAGACACCGGGGAGCTGTTTTTT. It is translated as CASRRVSLDTGELFF. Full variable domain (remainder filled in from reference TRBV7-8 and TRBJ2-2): GAGVSQSPRYKVAKRGQDVALRCDPISGHVSLFWYQQALGQGPEFLTYFQNEAQLDKSGLPSDRFFAERPEGSVSTLKIQRTQQEDSAVYLCASRRVSLDTGELFFGEGSRLTVL.

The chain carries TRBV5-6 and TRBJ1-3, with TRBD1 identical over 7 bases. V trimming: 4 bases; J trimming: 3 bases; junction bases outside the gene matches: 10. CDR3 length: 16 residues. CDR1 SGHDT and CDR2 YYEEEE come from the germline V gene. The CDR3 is CASSPPGTVDGNTIYF. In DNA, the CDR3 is TGTGCCAGCAGCCCTCCCGGGACAGTGGATGGAAACACCATATATTTT.

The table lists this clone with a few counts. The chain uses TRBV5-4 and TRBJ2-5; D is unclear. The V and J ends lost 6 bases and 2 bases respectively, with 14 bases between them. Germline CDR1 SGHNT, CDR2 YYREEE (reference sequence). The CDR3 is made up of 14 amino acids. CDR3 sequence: CASNRTAKQETQYF. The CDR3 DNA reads TGTGCCAGCAACCGGACCGCCAAACAAGAGACCCAGTACTTC. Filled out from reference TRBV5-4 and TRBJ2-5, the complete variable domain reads ETGVTQSPTHLIKTRGQQVTLRCSSQSGHNTVSWYQQALGQGPQFIFQYYREEENGRGNFPPRFSGLQFPNYSSELNVNALELDDSALYLCASNRTAKQETQYFGPGTRLLVL.

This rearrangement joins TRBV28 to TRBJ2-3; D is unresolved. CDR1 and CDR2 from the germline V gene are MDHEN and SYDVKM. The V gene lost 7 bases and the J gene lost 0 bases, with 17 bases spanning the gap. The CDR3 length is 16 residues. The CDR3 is CASKRTDGSSTDTQYF. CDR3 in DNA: TGTGCCAGCAAACGGACGGACGGATCTAGCACAGATACGCAGTATTTT.

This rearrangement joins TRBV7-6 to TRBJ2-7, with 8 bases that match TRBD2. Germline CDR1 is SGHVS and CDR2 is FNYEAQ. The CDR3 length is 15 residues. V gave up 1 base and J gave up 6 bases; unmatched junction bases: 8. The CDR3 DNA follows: TGTGCCAGCAGCTTAGTCGGGGGGGTTGAAGGCGAGCAGTACTTC. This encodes CASSLVGGVEGEQYF. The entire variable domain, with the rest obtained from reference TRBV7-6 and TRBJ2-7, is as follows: GAGVSQSPRYKVTKRGQDVALRCDPISGHVSLYWYRQALGQGPEFLTYFNYEAQQDKSGLPNDRFSAERPEGSISTLTIQRTEQRDSAMYRCASSLVGGVEGEQYFGPGTRLTVT.

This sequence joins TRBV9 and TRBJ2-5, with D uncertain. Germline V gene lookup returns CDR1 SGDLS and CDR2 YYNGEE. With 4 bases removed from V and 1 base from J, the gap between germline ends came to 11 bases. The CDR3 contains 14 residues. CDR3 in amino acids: CASSPQMVQETQYF. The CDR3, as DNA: TGTGCCAGCAGCCCCCAGATGGTCCAAGAGACCCAGTACTTC. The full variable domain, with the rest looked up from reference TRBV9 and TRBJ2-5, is DSGVTQTPKHLITATGQRVTLRCSPRSGDLSVYWYQQSLDQGLQFLIQYYNGEERAKGNILERFSAQQFPDLHSELNLSSLELGDSALYFCASSPQMVQETQYFGPGTRLLVL.

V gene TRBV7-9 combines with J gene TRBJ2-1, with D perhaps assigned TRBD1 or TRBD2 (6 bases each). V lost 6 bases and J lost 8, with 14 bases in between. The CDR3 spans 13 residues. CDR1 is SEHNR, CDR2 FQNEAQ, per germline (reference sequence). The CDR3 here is CASRGPGEDEQFF. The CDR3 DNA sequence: TGTGCCAGCAGGGGTCCAGGGGAGGATGAGCAGTTCTTC.

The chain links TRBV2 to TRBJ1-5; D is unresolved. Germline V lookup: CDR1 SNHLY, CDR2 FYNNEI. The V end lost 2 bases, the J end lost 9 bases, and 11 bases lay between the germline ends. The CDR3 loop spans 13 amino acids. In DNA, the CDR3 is TGTGCCAGCAGTGAACATCCTCTGGGGCCCCAGCATTTT. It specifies CASSEHPLGPQHF.

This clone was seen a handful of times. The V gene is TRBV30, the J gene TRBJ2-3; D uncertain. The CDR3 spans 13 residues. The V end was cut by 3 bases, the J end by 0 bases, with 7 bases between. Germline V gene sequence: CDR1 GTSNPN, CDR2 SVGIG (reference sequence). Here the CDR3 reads CAWRSASTDTQYF. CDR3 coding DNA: TGTGCCTGGAGAAGCGCTAGCACAGATACGCAGTATTTT.

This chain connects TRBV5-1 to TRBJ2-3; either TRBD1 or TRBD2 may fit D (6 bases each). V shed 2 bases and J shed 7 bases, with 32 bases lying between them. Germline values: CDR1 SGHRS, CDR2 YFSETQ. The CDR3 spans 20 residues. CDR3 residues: CASSFSPGSPGASSGYTQYF. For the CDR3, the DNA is TGCGCCAGCAGCTTTTCCCCTGGATCTCCGGGGGCCTCCAGTGGATATACGCAGTATTTT.

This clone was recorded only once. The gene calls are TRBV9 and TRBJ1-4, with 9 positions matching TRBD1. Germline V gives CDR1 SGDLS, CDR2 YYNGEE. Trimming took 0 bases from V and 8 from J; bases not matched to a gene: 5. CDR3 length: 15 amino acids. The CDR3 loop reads CASSVAGTGKEKLFF. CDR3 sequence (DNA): TGTGCCAGCAGCGTAGCTGGGACAGGGAAGGAAAAACTGTTTTTT. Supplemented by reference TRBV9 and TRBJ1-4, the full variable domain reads DSGVTQTPKHLITATGQRVTLRCSPRSGDLSVYWYQQSLDQGLQFLIQYYNGEERAKGNILERFSAQQFPDLHSELNLSSLELGDSALYFCASSVAGTGKEKLFFGSGTQLSVL.

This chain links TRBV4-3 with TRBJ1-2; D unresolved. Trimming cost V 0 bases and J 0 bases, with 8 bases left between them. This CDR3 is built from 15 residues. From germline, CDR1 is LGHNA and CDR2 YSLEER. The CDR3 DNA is TGCGCCAGCAGCCAAGATGGGGAAACTAACTATGGCTACACCTTC. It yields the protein CASSQDGETNYGYTF.

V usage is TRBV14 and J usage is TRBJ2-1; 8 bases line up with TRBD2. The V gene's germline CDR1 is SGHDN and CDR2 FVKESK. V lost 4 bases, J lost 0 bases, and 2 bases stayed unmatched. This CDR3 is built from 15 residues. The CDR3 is CASSLLAGSYNEQFF. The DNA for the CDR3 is TGTGCCAGCAGCCTCCTAGCGGGCTCCTACAATGAGCAGTTCTTC.

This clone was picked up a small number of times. The CDR3 reads CASMGGELFF. CDR3 DNA sequence: TGTGCCAGTATGGGCGGGGAGCTGTTTTTT. The genes are TRBV19 and TRBJ2-2; no clear D. The germline V gene encodes CDR1 LNHDA and CDR2 SQIVND (reference sequence). This CDR3 contains 10 residues. V was shortened by 7 bases and J by 7 bases, with 4 bases between the two germline ends.

The CDR3 region has the DNA TGTGCCAGCTCACCACCGTCAGGTGCCAAAAACATTCAGTACTTC. It specifies CASSPPSGAKNIQYF. The chain uses TRBV18 and TRBJ2-4; D gene uncertain. Between the trimmed V and J ends, which lost 0 bases and 1 base, there was a span of 7 bases. Germline V gene sequence: CDR1 KGHSH, CDR2 LQKENI. The CDR3 is made up of 15 amino acids.